Each of the 25 T cell receptor beta chains below was sequenced from the same sample in a study of cytomegalovirus exposure and HLA in healthy donors. This PCR relied on a set of 60 Vbeta primers and 13 Jbeta primers. The data were produced by immunoSEQ multiplex PCR, yet TCRdb's version contains in-frame clones alone and is incomplete. The table lists some 180,000 clones, about 85% of them singletons. The sequenced material came from PBMCs. These receptors came from a boy aged 2-9 years in good health and CMV-seronegative.

This clone appeared a few times. The chain recombines TRBV4-1 with TRBJ1-1; 8 nucleotides align to TRBD1. The germline CDR1 and CDR2 sequences are MGHRA and YSYEKL. The junction had 10 bases not matched to a gene; V was cut back by 6 bases and J by 1 base. The CDR3 has 16 amino acids. The CDR3 protein is CASRPETGTGNTEAFF. Here the CDR3 DNA reads TGCGCCAGCAGACCTGAGACCGGGACAGGGAACACTGAAGCTTTCTTT.

V gene TRBV27 combines with J gene TRBJ2-7, with D possibly matching TRBD1 (5 bases). The CDR3 consists of 13 residues. CDR1 MNHEY and CDR2 SMNVEV come from the germline V gene (reference sequence). Trimming stripped 6 bases from V and 2 bases from J, with 11 bases between. CDR3 loop: CASRLDRTYEQYF. For the CDR3, the DNA is TGTGCCAGCAGACTCGACAGAACCTACGAGCAGTACTTC.

This clone was seen only a few times. The chain carries TRBV6-1 and TRBJ2-7, with 12 bases identical to TRBD2. The germline V gene has CDR1 MNHNS and CDR2 SASEGT. Losses at the gene ends were 3 bases for V and 6 bases for J; bases not matched to a gene: 3. The CDR3 runs 14 residues. CDR3 sequence (DNA): TGTGCCAGCAGTGAGTCGACTAGCGGGAGCGAGCAGTACTTC. Translated: CASSESTSGSEQYF.

The CDR3, as DNA: TGTGCCAGCAGCCTCGTAGGAGGGAGCCCCTCTGGGGCCAACGTCCTGACTTTC. Protein product: CASSLVGGSPSGANVLTF. The genes are TRBV13 and TRBJ2-6; a possible D gene is TRBD2 (6 bases). Trimming pared 5 bases from V and 0 bases from J, leaving 17 bases between. Looked up from germline, CDR1 is PRHDT and CDR2 is FYEKMQ (reference sequence). The CDR3 has 18 residues.

This chain connects TRBV4-2 to TRBJ1-2; 10 nucleotides line up with TRBD1. Germline CDR1 is LGHNA and CDR2 is YNFKEQ. The CDR3 totals 14 residues. V lost 4 bases to trimming and J lost 9 bases; unmatched junction nucleotides: 8. The CDR3 DNA reads TGTGCCAGCAGCCCGCGACTGGGACAGGGGAGCTACACCTTC. It translates to CASSPRLGQGSYTF.

J is TRBJ2-7 and V is TRBV2, with D uncertain. Germline CDR1 is SNHLY and CDR2 is FYNNEI. V dropped 4 bases and J dropped 2 bases, with 15 bases sitting between them. This CDR3 is built from 15 residues. CDR3 sequence: CASSGPTDLTYEQYF. In DNA form, the CDR3 reads TGTGCCAGCAGTGGCCCGACTGATCTCACCTACGAGCAGTACTTC.

The chain carries TRBV7-9 and TRBJ2-3, with 7 bases aligning to TRBD1. This CDR3 is built from 15 residues. Germline CDR1 and CDR2: SEHNR and FQNEAQ (reference sequence). The J segment lost 1 base and the V segment lost 1 base, leaving 2 bases of the junction unmatched. CDR3: CASSLVTGGTDTQYF. The CDR3, as DNA: TGTGCCAGCAGCTTAGTTACAGGGGGCACAGATACGCAGTATTTT.

The chain has TRBV30 and TRBJ2-4; 7 bases line up with TRBD2. There are 15 residues in the CDR3. Germline CDR1 GTSNPN, CDR2 SVGIG (reference sequence). V lost 2 bases to trimming and J lost 1 base; unmatched junction nucleotides: 5. CDR3 in amino acids: CAWSNGRVAKNIQYF. The CDR3 DNA reads as TGTGCCTGGAGTAATGGGAGGGTGGCCAAAAACATTCAGTACTTC.

This sequence joins TRBV7-9 and TRBJ1-1; perhaps TRBD1 as D (5 bases). Germline V lookup: CDR1 SEHNR, CDR2 FQNEAQ (reference sequence). CDR3 length equals 15 residues. V shed 4 bases and J shed 1 base, with 13 bases lying between them. This chain's CDR3 is CASSWGLGGNTEAFF. CDR3 nucleotide sequence: TGTGCCAGCAGCTGGGGATTGGGGGGGAACACTGAAGCTTTCTTT.

The V call is TRBV27, the J call TRBJ2-1; 13 positions agree with TRBD2. Germline CDR1 and CDR2: MNHEY and SMNVEV (reference sequence). There are 15 residues in the CDR3. Germline trimming cut 3 bases from V and 4 bases from J; bases unmatched to any gene: 0. This CDR3 is CASSLGLAGYNEQFF. The DNA of the CDR3 is TGTGCCAGCAGTTTGGGACTAGCGGGATACAATGAGCAGTTCTTC.

This sequence joins TRBV27 and TRBJ2-1; TRBD2 matches at 8 bases. Germline V gene data show CDR1 as MNHEY and CDR2 as SMNVEV (reference sequence). The CDR3 is 16 amino acids. The junction had 4 bases not matched to a gene; V was cut back by 3 bases and J by 0 bases. CDR3 amino acids: CASSFIAGNSYNEQFF. CDR3 DNA: TGTGCCAGCAGTTTTATAGCGGGGAACTCCTACAATGAGCAGTTCTTC.

This clone was observed a single time. This chain uses TRBV7-9 with TRBJ1-4, with 9 bases identical to TRBD1. Trimming removed 4 bases from V and 11 bases from J; junction bases left unmatched: 8. The CDR3 sequence is 14 residues long. Germline V gene lookup returns CDR1 SEHNR and CDR2 FQNEAQ (reference sequence). This CDR3 is CASSWTGAQRKLFF. The CDR3 DNA reads TGTGCCAGCAGCTGGACAGGGGCCCAGAGGAAACTGTTTTTT. Complete variable domain (other parts from reference TRBV7-9 and TRBJ1-4): DTGVSQNPRHKITKRGQNVTFRCDPISEHNRLYWYRQTLGQGPEFLTYFQNEAQLEKSRLLSDRFSAERPKGSFSTLEIQRTEQGDSAMYLCASSWTGAQRKLFFGSGTQLSVL.

The chain has TRBV5-1 and TRBJ2-7; D might be TRBD2 (5 bases). Germline CDR1 SGHRS, CDR2 YFSETQ. The CDR3 contains 15 residues. V gave up 2 bases and J gave up 6 bases, with 18 bases separating them. The CDR3 DNA sequence: TGCGCCAGCAGCTTAGGGTCCCTAAGTGGAGGCGAGCAGTACTTC. Amino acid sequence: CASSLGSLSGGEQYF.

This clone has just a few counts. This chain uses TRBV5-1 with TRBJ2-4, with 7 bases fitting TRBD1. This CDR3 spans 17 amino acids. The V and J ends lost 0 bases and 0 bases, in that order; junction bases with no gene match: 6. The germline V gene has CDR1 SGHRS and CDR2 YFSETQ. The CDR3 region is CASSLGGTDLAKNIQYF. As DNA, the CDR3 is TGCGCCAGCAGCTTGGGTGGGACAGACCTAGCCAAAAACATTCAGTACTTC.

V and J are TRBV27 and TRBJ2-7; 7 positions match TRBD1. J lost 3 bases, V lost 5 bases, and 10 bases had no gene match. The CDR3 is made up of 15 amino acids. In germline, CDR1 is MNHEY, CDR2 SMNVEV (reference sequence). CDR3 loop: CASSPGQNRFYEQYF. The CDR3 DNA reads as TGTGCCAGCAGTCCGGGACAGAACCGTTTCTACGAGCAGTACTTC.

J is TRBJ2-1 and V is TRBV7-3, with TRBD2 as a possible D gene (5 bases). V was clipped by 4 bases and J by 10 bases, with 17 bases between them. Germline CDR1 and CDR2: SGHTA and FQGTGA. This CDR3 region has 14 residues. The CDR3 bases are TGTGCCAGCAGCTCCCAACCTCTAGCTCCGGAGCAGTTCTTC. Protein sequence: CASSSQPLAPEQFF.

This chain links TRBV28 with TRBJ2-1; 9 bases match TRBD2. V lost 6 bases, J lost 4 bases, and 7 bases stayed unmatched. In germline, CDR1 is MDHEN, CDR2 SYDVKM. The length of the CDR3 is 15 residues. The CDR3 DNA reads TGTGCCAGCAGGGCGGCTAGCGGGATGTACAATGAGCAGTTCTTC. This codes for CASRAASGMYNEQFF.

The rearrangement uses TRBV5-1 and TRBJ2-5; TRBD1 agrees at 7 bases. The CDR3 extends over 15 amino acids. The V segment lost 4 bases and the J segment 2 bases; nucleotides outside the gene matches: 8. Germline CDR1 reads SGHRS; CDR2 reads YFSETQ. The CDR3 region has the DNA TGCGCCAGCAGCGCCCGGGACAGCGTTCAAGAGACCCAGTACTTC. The encoded protein is CASSARDSVQETQYF. Full variable domain (rest looked up from reference TRBV5-1 and TRBJ2-5): KAGVTQTPRYLIKTRGQQVTLSCSPISGHRSVSWYQQTPGQGLQFLFEYFSETQRNKGNFPGRFSGRQFSNSRSEMNVSTLELGDSALYLCASSARDSVQETQYFGPGTRLLVL.

The count of this clone is one. The rearrangement links TRBV9 to TRBJ2-1; 7 bases fit TRBD1. This CDR3 is built from 14 residues. Germline V gene sequence: CDR1 SGDLS, CDR2 YYNGEE. Unmatched junction bases numbered 1, after V lost 0 bases and J lost 4 bases. CDR3 residues: CASSVVDRYNEQFF. CDR3 sequence (DNA): TGTGCCAGCAGCGTAGTGGACAGGTACAATGAGCAGTTCTTC. The full variable domain, completed using reference TRBV9 and TRBJ2-1, is DSGVTQTPKHLITATGQRVTLRCSPRSGDLSVYWYQQSLDQGLQFLIQYYNGEERAKGNILERFSAQQFPDLHSELNLSSLELGDSALYFCASSVVDRYNEQFFGPGTRLTVL.

V and J are TRBV7-8 and TRBJ2-7; D perhaps matches TRBD2 (6 bases). V was cut by 1 base and J by 5 bases, with 18 bases left in between. There are 16 residues in the CDR3. CDR1 and CDR2 from the germline V gene are SGHVS and FQNEAQ. The CDR3 DNA is TGTGCCAGCAGCTTAGTATGGTTGGGGGGTGGCCACGAGCAGTACTTC. It translates to CASSLVWLGGGHEQYF.

This chain links TRBV28 with TRBJ2-7, with D maybe TRBD1 (6 bases). Trimming removed 6 bases at V and 1 base at J, with 16 bases between. The CDR3 extends over 15 amino acids. Germline loops: CDR1 MDHEN, CDR2 SYDVKM. CDR3 protein: CASRPGTISSYEQYF. CDR3 nucleotides: TGTGCCAGCAGGCCCGGGACAATCAGTTCCTACGAGCAGTACTTC.

This chain links TRBV6-1 with TRBJ2-5; no reliable D call. This CDR3 contains 14 residues. Germline V gene sequence: CDR1 MNHNS, CDR2 SASEGT. Trimming shortened V by 2 bases and J by 0 bases, and 7 bases separated the two germline ends. CDR3 nucleotide sequence: TGTGCCAGCAGTGAAACTCCGGACCAAGAGACCCAGTACTTC. Translated: CASSETPDQETQYF.

A few counts support this clone. The chain is built from TRBV7-9 and TRBJ2-7; 8 bases line up with TRBD1. Per germline, CDR1 SEHNR and CDR2 FQNEAQ (reference sequence). The CDR3 totals 16 residues. V lost 4 bases, J lost 5 bases, and 13 bases stayed unmatched. The CDR3 loop is CASSSRQGKDRHEQYF. CDR3 sequence (DNA): TGTGCCAGCAGCTCCCGACAGGGGAAAGATCGGCACGAGCAGTACTTC. The variable domain in full, with the rest retrieved from reference TRBV7-9 and TRBJ2-7, is DTGVSQNPRHKITKRGQNVTFRCDPISEHNRLYWYRQTLGQGPEFLTYFQNEAQLEKSRLLSDRFSAERPKGSFSTLEIQRTEQGDSAMYLCASSSRQGKDRHEQYFGPGTRLTVT.

The chain links TRBV6-6 to TRBJ2-2; 12 bases are shared with TRBD2. The ends lost 7 bases at V and 4 bases at J; junction bases unmatched: 7. There are 16 residues in the CDR3. CDR1 and CDR2 from the germline V gene are MNHNY and SVGAGI (reference sequence). The CDR3 DNA reads as TGTGCCAGCATTTCTAGCGGGAGGGCCGGCACCGGGGAGCTGTTTTTT. Translated, it gives CASISSGRAGTGELFF.

The chain links TRBV6-4 to TRBJ1-4, with 10 positions matching TRBD1. Germline lookup yields CDR1 MRHNA and CDR2 SNTAGT. V was pared by 3 bases and J by 10 bases, with 11 bases of the junction left unmatched. The length of the CDR3 is 16 residues. The CDR3 DNA reads TGTGCCAGCAGTGATTATGAGGGGACAGGGGTTGGAAAACTGTTTTTT. Protein sequence: CASSDYEGTGVGKLFF.